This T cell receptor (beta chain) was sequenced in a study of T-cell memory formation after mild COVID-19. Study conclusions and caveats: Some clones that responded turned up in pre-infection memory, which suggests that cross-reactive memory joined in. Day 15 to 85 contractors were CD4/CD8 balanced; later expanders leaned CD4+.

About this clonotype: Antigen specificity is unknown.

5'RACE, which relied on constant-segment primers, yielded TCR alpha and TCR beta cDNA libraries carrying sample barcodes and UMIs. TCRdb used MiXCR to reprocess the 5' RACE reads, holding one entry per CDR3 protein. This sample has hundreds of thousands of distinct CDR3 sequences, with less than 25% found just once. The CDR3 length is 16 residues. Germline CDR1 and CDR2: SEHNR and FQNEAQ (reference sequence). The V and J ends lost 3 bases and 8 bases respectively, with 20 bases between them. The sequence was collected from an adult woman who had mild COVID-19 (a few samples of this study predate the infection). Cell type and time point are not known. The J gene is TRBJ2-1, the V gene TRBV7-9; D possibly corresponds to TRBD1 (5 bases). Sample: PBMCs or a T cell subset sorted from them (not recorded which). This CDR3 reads CASSFGPGSGRDEQFF. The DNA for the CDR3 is TGTGCCAGCAGCTTCGGTCCTGGTTCGGGCAGGGATGAGCAGTTCTTC.